The clone carrying this T cell receptor beta chain was counted only a few times. Sequencing used immunoSEQ multiplex PCR; TCRdb keeps in-frame clones, though not all of them. Seen here are roughly 330,000 clones, approximately 89% observed once, and the top ten hold over 4%. The data were obtained in a study of blood T cell repertoires in COVID-19. Trimming removed 3 bases at V and 3 bases at J, with 24 bases between. The CDR3 has 18 amino acids. The germline V gene encodes CDR1 SGHKS and CDR2 YYEKEE (reference sequence). The chain combines TRBV5-5 with TRBJ1-2, with D unclear. Input material: PBMCs or T cells enriched from blood (not recorded which). The source is a woman between 25 and 40 years old who had recovered from COVID-19. The CDR3 region is CASSWKNGPQRRHYGYTF. CDR3 in DNA: TGTGCCAGCAGCTGGAAAAACGGACCCCAAAGGAGGCACTATGGCTACACCTTC.